These 15 T cell receptor beta chains originate from one sample sequenced in a study of early T cells in non-severe SARS-CoV-2 infection. TCRdb used MiXCR to reprocess the 5' RACE reads, holding one entry per CDR3 protein. Of about 22,000 distinct CDR3 sequences listed, approximately 5% were seen once; the top ten hold roughly 15%. The source material was whole blood. The receptors come from an adult who was a healthcare worker with PCR-confirmed SARS-CoV-2 infection or an uninfected control (not recorded which).

This clonotype was observed many times. This chain joins TRBV7-2 and TRBJ1-2, with 9 bases identical to TRBD1. CDR1 and CDR2 (germline): SGHTA, FQGNSA. The CDR3 covers 14 residues. V lost 0 bases to trimming and J lost 6 bases; unmatched junction nucleotides: 2. The CDR3 here is CASSLARTGDGYTF. The CDR3 DNA reads TGTGCCAGCAGCTTAGCGAGGACAGGGGATGGCTACACCTTC.

This clonotype was observed many times. The chain employs TRBV24-1 and TRBJ2-7; 8 bases fit TRBD1. Germline V gene data show CDR1 as KGHDR and CDR2 as SFDVKD. The CDR3 totals 14 residues. The J segment lost 9 bases and the V segment lost 5 bases, leaving 11 bases of the junction unmatched. The CDR3 loop is CATSGRDRQRGQYF. The CDR3 DNA sequence: TGTGCCACCAGTGGACGGGACAGGCAACGCGGGCAGTACTTC.

Only a few counts were recorded for this clonotype. This chain connects TRBV12-3 or TRBV12-4 to TRBJ2-3; TRBD2 is a possible D gene (5 bases). The CDR3 length is 15 residues. V was shortened by 2 bases and J by 1 base, with 10 bases between the two germline ends. The CDR3 here is CASSLRGVGTDTQYF. For the CDR3, the DNA is TGTGCCAGCAGTTTACGGGGTGTTGGCACAGATACGCAGTATTTT.

This clonotype was seen ten or more times. The V gene is TRBV18, the J gene TRBJ2-3; 10 nucleotides agree with TRBD2. Germline-derived CDR1 and CDR2 are KGHSH and LQKENI. The CDR3 is 19 amino acids. Germline trimming cut 3 bases from V and 0 bases from J; bases unmatched to any gene: 12. The DNA for the CDR3 is TGTGCCAGCTCACCGTCACTAGCGGGGTCGGGAGCGAGCACAGATACGCAGTATTTT. Residues: CASSPSLAGSGASTDTQYF.

This clonotype has ten or more counts. This chain uses TRBV10-3 with TRBJ2-5, with 7 bases identical to TRBD1. V lost 8 bases to trimming and J lost 2 bases; unmatched junction nucleotides: 8. The CDR3 consists of 14 residues. Germline V lookup: CDR1 ENHRY, CDR2 SYGVKD. CDR3 amino acids: CAIRETGRQETQYF. The CDR3 DNA reads as TGTGCCATCCGAGAGACAGGGAGACAAGAGACCCAGTACTTC.

This chain links TRBV10-3 with TRBJ2-1; TRBD2 might be the D (5 bases). The CDR3 runs to 14 residues. The germline V and J ends were trimmed by 4 bases and 0 bases, with 7 bases remaining between them. Looked up from germline, CDR1 is ENHRY and CDR2 is SYGVKD. The CDR3 DNA reads as TGTGCCATCAGTGTAGGGAGCTCCTACAATGAGCAGTTCTTC. It is translated as CAISVGSSYNEQFF.

This clonotype was seen repeatedly, ten times or more. The chain has TRBV18 and TRBJ1-5; 9 bases line up with TRBD1. This CDR3 has 14 residues. J gave up 4 bases and V 2 bases, and 0 bases lay outside the gene matches. The germline V gene encodes CDR1 KGHSH and CDR2 LQKENI. Here the CDR3 reads CASSPGTGNQPQHF. In DNA, the CDR3 is TGTGCCAGCTCACCAGGGACAGGGAATCAGCCCCAGCATTTT.

This clonotype was recorded many times. The rearrangement joins TRBV5-1 to TRBJ1-6, with D unclear. The CDR3 has 15 residues. Germline V gene lookup returns CDR1 SGHRS and CDR2 YFSETQ. V lost 0 bases and J lost 5, with 9 bases in between. The CDR3 nucleotides read TGCGCCAGCAGCTTGGGGGGAAAAAATAATTCACCCCTCCACTTT. It codes for CASSLGGKNNSPLHF. The variable domain in full, with the rest retrieved from reference TRBV5-1 and TRBJ1-6, is KAGVTQTPRYLIKTRGQQVTLSCSPISGHRSVSWYQQTPGQGLQFLFEYFSETQRNKGNFPGRFSGRQFSNSRSEMNVSTLELGDSALYLCASSLGGKNNSPLHFGNGTRLTVT.

This clonotype has a handful of counts. The V gene is TRBV5-1, the J gene TRBJ1-1, with 7 nucleotides matching TRBD1. The trim removed 1 base at V and 8 bases at J, leaving 8 bases unmatched. The CDR3 totals 14 residues. CDR1 and CDR2 (germline): SGHRS, YFSETQ. CDR3 nucleotides: TGCGCCAGCAGCTTGAGACAGGGTATCTCCGAAGCTTTCTTT. Translation gives CASSLRQGISEAFF.

By proportion, this clonotype is medium-sized. The chain has TRBV6-2 or TRBV6-3 and TRBJ1-1; perhaps TRBD1 as D (6 bases). Germline V gene data show CDR1 as MNHEY and CDR2 as SVGEGT. The V end was cut by 7 bases, the J end by 10 bases, with 16 bases between. The length of the CDR3 is 12 residues. CDR3 protein: CASTRGGSLAFF. CDR3 DNA: TGTGCCAGCACCCGAGGGGGGTCTTTAGCTTTCTTT.

In its sample, this clonotype ranks as medium-sized. The chain combines TRBV24-1 with TRBJ2-7; D is unclear. Germline V CDR1 and CDR2: KGHDR, SFDVKD. The CDR3 totals 12 residues. The ends were cut back, 1 base at V and 8 bases at J, with 8 bases in the middle. Here the CDR3 reads CATSDLRQKQYF. The CDR3 DNA reads TGTGCCACCAGTGATTTAAGGCAGAAGCAGTACTTC.

The chain has TRBV24-1 and TRBJ1-1; no clear D. Germline-derived CDR1 and CDR2 are KGHDR and SFDVKD. Trimming took 7 bases from V and 0 from J, leaving 11 bases between them. This CDR3 is 14 amino acids long. CDR3 amino acids: CATRATAMNTEAFF. Here the CDR3 DNA reads TGTGCCACCAGAGCGACGGCGATGAACACTGAAGCTTTCTTT.

In this sample, this clonotype turned up many times. This chain links TRBV7-2 with TRBJ2-4; tentatively, D is TRBD2 (5 bases). The CDR3 is made up of 12 amino acids. CDR1 and CDR2 from the germline V gene are SGHTA and FQGNSA. Trimming took off 5 bases at V and 8 bases at J, with 10 bases between the two ends. The CDR3: CASSPTRDIQYF. CDR3 DNA sequence: TGTGCCAGCAGCCCAACTAGGGACATTCAGTACTTC.

This clonotype appeared many times. This rearrangement joins TRBV5-1 to TRBJ2-3; 8 bases are shared with TRBD1. Germline assignment: CDR1 SGHRS and CDR2 YFSETQ. The CDR3 loop spans 18 amino acids. With 5 bases clipped from V and 3 bases from J, the junction kept 17 bases outside the gene matches. CDR3 DNA sequence: TGCGCCAGCAGTTGGGAGACAGGGGCTCCGCGTGGGACAGATACGCAGTATTTT. Amino acid sequence: CASSWETGAPRGTDTQYF.

This clonotype was detected many times. This rearrangement joins TRBV20-1 to TRBJ1-4; D not certain. The CDR3 totals 15 residues. Germline CDR1 is DFQATT and CDR2 is SNEGSKA (reference sequence). The germline V and J ends were trimmed by 0 bases and 0 bases, with 8 bases remaining between them. CDR3: CSARDLVATNEKLFF. In DNA form, the CDR3 reads TGCAGTGCTAGAGATCTTGTGGCAACTAATGAAAAACTGTTTTTT.